This TCR beta chain is drawn from a study of shared clonotypes between healthy human individuals (dated by TCRdb to about 2020). Regarding the complete study: The cohort comprised a couple of women and a few men aged 18 to 49 years. For each donor, CD4 naive and CD4 memory were each given three plates, CD8 naive was given two plates, and CD8 memory was given one plate. The study deeply sequenced blood TCR repertoires of several healthy adults to estimate repertoire size and the extent of clonotype sharing between individuals. To increase sequencing depth and limit assay-specific biases, TCR repertoire library preparation and sequencing were carried out by different laboratories using diverse techniques. Leukapheresis yielded between about 0.85 and 9 billion PBMCs per donor. The paper's findings and limits, for the study overall: Larger estimated clonotype richness was generally found for naive subsets than for memory subsets. Pairwise subsampling led to the expectation that sequencing depth would affect the degree of clonotype sharing among donors. Compared with non-shared clonotypes, clonotypes shared by all four sorted-subset donors had higher generation probabilities. The genetic and exposure-history diversity represented was limited by the small number of donors. Sampling was limited to blood, and TCR repertoires in tissue likely differ from TCR repertoires in blood. Sharing across a few donors was observed for roughly 5.4% of naive CD4, 3.5% of naive CD8, about 2.3% of memory CD4, and around 0.44% of memory CD8 clonotypes. Rarefaction of sorted-subset datasets indicated incomplete sequencing despite the large sequencing depth.

Healthy HIV-negative adults with no recently reported acute infections or vaccinations were included as donors. All donors were Caucasian adults living in Nashville, Tennessee, USA. CD4+ T cells were enriched through magnetic negative selection, after which naive cells were positively selected on CD45RA and the remaining negative fraction served as the memory subset. Blood was obtained by leukapheresis, after which PBMCs were separated by Ficoll-Histopaque density gradient centrifugation and cryopreserved in liquid nitrogen vapor phase. Analytical flow cytometry was used to check the purity and quantity of each magnetically sorted T cell population. Genomic DNA was isolated from every sorted fraction and measured by UV absorbance on a Nanodrop 2000c. Remarks on this clone: This clone's antigen is unknown. No clone much larger than this one lies a single base away; base qualities are absent.

Using the deep immunoSEQ assay, TCR CDR3 regions were amplified from genomic DNA by multiplex PCR. Genomic DNA extracted from each cell subset was distributed evenly over all wells of several immunoSEQ 96-well plates, and each plate served as one replicate. Each replicate PCR for sorted subsets received approximately 200 ng genomic DNA, equal to around 32,000 T cell genomes. The purified libraries were quantified using a Qubit 3.0 fluorometer, sized with a Bioanalyzer 2100, and then quantified again using the KAPA Library Quantification kit. Every immunoSEQ 96-well plate was sequenced on a dedicated single-read 150-cycle Illumina NextSeq 550 flow cell. Regarding the original processing steps: The immunoSEQ output contained only junctional sequences without quality scores, so filtering could not match that applied to full-length reads. To assign V/J genes and CDR3, sequences were annotated against IMGT germline references using PyIR, a Python wrapper for IgBLAST v1.9. Reads were filtered out if the reads had weak V/J assignments (E-value above 1e-6), no CDR3, stop codons, out-of-frame junctions, or ambiguous translated residues. V3J clonotypes were defined by identical inferred V gene, J gene, and CDR3 amino acid sequence. Percentage overlap between repertoires was calculated by dividing the number of shared unique clonotypes by the size of the smaller repertoire. Richness of each repertoire was evaluated using RTK rarefaction, the Chao1 estimator, and Recon v2.1 estimates of unobserved clonotypes. Generation probabilities were computed with OLGA for all TCRbeta clonotypes obtained by the gDNA method from several donors. TCRdb re-hosts the immuneACCESS table, in-frame sequences only. Its copies lack some clones; in the studies checked, an unresolved V gene accounts for under half of them, and the cause for the rest is not known. V, J and clone size derive from that table, while D and trimming were established from the DNA sequence. Present in this sample are around 1.6 million clones, around 98% of which were seen just once. The ten largest clones capture about 0.4% of the sample.

Inclusive of the bounding cysteine and phenylalanine, the CDR3 is 12 residues long. Here the CDR3 DNA is all that survives: 36 bases in frame from base 1. The V and J ends are trimmed by 5 bases and 4 bases, leaving 9 bases between them. CDR1 SGHRS and CDR2 YFSETQ are derived from the germline V gene. The sequence is built from TRBV5-1 and TRBJ2-5, with the D gene not confidently named. What was sequenced was naive CD4+ T cells sorted from blood. The cell subset or site tag for this specimen amounts to: CD45RA+ positively selected. The sequence was collected from a man between 25 and 39 years old in good health. Here the CDR3 is given as CASRLVLETQYF. The nucleotide sequence is given as TGCGCCAGCAGATTAGTACTAGAGACCCAGTACTTC.